This TCR beta chain comes out of a study of T cell clonality in common variable immunodeficiency. Study-wide results and limits: In common variable immunodeficiency, TCR beta chains reportedly carried fewer deletions and N-nucleotide insertions.

Equal genomic DNA amounts from CVID and control samples were sequenced. Generated by immunoSEQ multiplex PCR, the TCRdb table keeps only in-frame clones and is missing some. The sample shows around 57,000 clones, no singletons; the ten largest hold approximately 3%. The germline CDR1 and CDR2 sequences are SGHTA and FQGTGA. V lost 2 bases, J lost 7 bases, and 7 bases stayed unmatched. CDR3 length equals 15 residues. Blood samples were heparinized, roughly 5 to 8 ml per donor. This clone was counted ten times or more. What it recognizes is unknown. The read falls 3 residues short of the CDR3 end, and the missing part is taken from the germline J gene.

Input material: peripheral blood mononuclear cells. This rearrangement joins TRBV7-3 to TRBJ2-1; TRBD2 aligns across 8 bases. The TCR comes from a person aged 18 to 70 in good health. CDR3 loop: CASSLELAGNNEQFF. The sequenced part of the CDR3 DNA is TGTGCCAGCAGCTTAGAGTTAGCGGGGAATAATGAG.